These 29 T cell receptor beta chains were sequenced from one sample in a study of T cell clusters in autoimmune cytopenias. TRB was amplified from roughly 0.25 ug of peripheral blood genomic DNA per sample. Multiplex touch-down PCR amplified TRB using TRB-A and TRB-B pools in one tube. TCRdb re-called the multiplex PCR reads; one entry per CDR3 protein, DNA not given. The sample table includes more than 3,000 distinct CDR3 sequences. What was sequenced was peripheral blood. The origin of the receptors is a human donor with an autoimmune cytopenia or autoimmune hepatitis (not recorded which).

The chain carries TRBV19 and TRBJ1-2. The CDR3 is 12 amino acids. CDR1 is LNHDA and CDR2 is SQIVND in the germline V gene (reference sequence). CDR3 loop: CASSIGTGGYTF.

Judged by frequency, this clonotype is medium-sized. The rearrangement links TRBV19 to TRBJ2-3. The CDR3 totals 13 residues. Per the germline V gene, CDR1 is LNHDA and CDR2 is SQIVND (reference sequence). The CDR3 is CASSVGFPDTQYF. Drawing the rest from reference TRBV19 and TRBJ2-3, the complete variable domain is DGGITQSPKYLFRKEGQNVTLSCEQNLNHDAMYWYRQDPGQGLRLIYYSQIVNDFQKGDIAEGYSVSREKKESFPLTVTSAQKNPTAFYLCASSVGFPDTQYFGPGTRLTVL.

J is TRBJ1-1 and V is TRBV11-1. CDR3 length equals 16 residues. CDR1 and CDR2 (germline): SGHAT, FQDESV (reference sequence). CDR3 loop: CASRNTRNCGNTEAFF.

This clonotype is classed as medium-sized (0.01 to 0.1%) by frequency. V usage is TRBV27 and J usage is TRBJ2-3. The CDR3 totals 14 residues. Germline CDR1 and CDR2: MNHEY and SMNVEV (reference sequence). CDR3 residues: CASSFVWRTDTQYF.

Frequency places this clonotype as medium-sized. Here the CDR3 reads CAWRPPQGVDYGYTF. The chain links TRBV30 to TRBJ1-2; TCRdb picks TRBD1, but there is no DNA to check that call. This CDR3 has 15 amino acids. Per germline, CDR1 GTSNPN and CDR2 SVGIG (reference sequence). The full variable domain, rest sourced from reference TRBV30 and TRBJ1-2, is SQTIHQWPATLVQPVGSPLSLECTVEGTSNPNLYWYRQAAGRGLQLLFYSVGIGQISSEVPQNLSASRPQDRQFILSSKKLLLSDSGFYLCAWRPPQGVDYGYTFGSGTRLTVV.

This clonotype ranks as medium-sized in terms of frequency. The chain links TRBV6-6 to TRBJ1-2; TCRdb indicates TRBD1, and absent DNA this call remains unverified. Germline CDR1 reads MNHNY; CDR2 reads SVGAGI (reference sequence). The CDR3 consists of 12 residues. The CDR3 loop is CASTLPGDGYTF.

This clonotype is identified as medium-sized from frequency. The genes are TRBV5-4 and TRBJ2-1; TCRdb calls TRBD1, which cannot be checked without DNA. The germline V gene has CDR1 SGHNT and CDR2 YYREEE (reference sequence). This CDR3 has 15 amino acids. The chain's CDR3 is CASEKRGEGTNEQFF.

Measured by frequency, this clonotype is medium-sized. This rearrangement joins TRBV6-5 to TRBJ1-3; without DNA, the TCRdb call of TRBD1 cannot be checked. CDR1 is MNHEY, CDR2 SVGAGI, per germline. The CDR3 contains 16 residues. CDR3 loop: CASTPRGPRSGNTIYF.

This clonotype is labeled medium-sized based on frequency. V and J are TRBV27 and TRBJ2-2; the D call of TRBD1 rests on TCRdb alone, since no DNA is present to check it. The CDR3 covers 19 residues. Germline values: CDR1 MNHEY, CDR2 SMNVEV (reference sequence). The CDR3 spells CASSLSGIQVTPNTGELFF.

The V gene is TRBV19, the J gene TRBJ1-2. CDR1 is LNHDA, CDR2 SQIVND, per germline (reference sequence). This CDR3 region has 14 residues. The CDR3 here is CASRPSQGPYGYTF.

The chain employs TRBV11-2 and TRBJ2-3; TCRdb selects TRBD1, and the lack of DNA leaves this call unchecked. Germline CDR1 reads SGHAT; CDR2 reads FQNNGV. This CDR3 has 15 residues. The chain's CDR3 is CASSLDRAGTDTQYF.

This chain uses TRBV5-4 with TRBJ1-6. The CDR3 runs 16 residues. Germline V gene data show CDR1 as SGHNT and CDR2 as YYREEE (reference sequence). CDR3 sequence: CASSPGGAGYNSPLHF.

The chain recombines TRBV19 with TRBJ1-2; TCRdb's D gene call, TRBD1, goes unchecked for lack of DNA. CDR1 and CDR2 from the germline V gene are LNHDA and SQIVND (reference sequence). The CDR3 runs 15 residues. The chain's CDR3 is CASRTTGGLDYGYTF.

Considering frequency, this clonotype is medium-sized. The genes are TRBV6-5 and TRBJ2-2; TCRdb selects TRBD1, and the lack of DNA leaves this call unchecked. CDR1 MNHEY and CDR2 SVGAGI come from the germline V gene. The CDR3 has 19 amino acids. The CDR3 sequence is CASSPNLPWGQSHTGELFF.

This clonotype is large (0.1 to 1%) by frequency. This chain links TRBV12-3 or TRBV12-4 with TRBJ2-7. The CDR3 is made up of 11 amino acids. CDR3: CAVGLPYEQYF.

Considering frequency, this clonotype is medium-sized. V is TRBV19 and J is TRBJ1-5; TCRdb's D call of TRBD1 is untestable without DNA. There are 16 residues in the CDR3. Germline V gene lookup returns CDR1 LNHDA and CDR2 SQIVND (reference sequence). The CDR3 region is CASSNTGTAINQPQHF.

This chain connects TRBV12-3 or TRBV12-4 to TRBJ1-3; TCRdb indicates TRBD1, and absent DNA this call remains unverified. This CDR3 region has 14 residues. CDR3 loop: CASSYQGMGNTIYF.

This sequence joins TRBV20-1 and TRBJ1-6; the TCRdb call, TRBD1, lacks DNA for checking. Germline CDR1 reads DFQATT; CDR2 reads SNEGSKA (reference sequence). The CDR3 loop spans 13 amino acids. This chain's CDR3 is CSAREDRHSPLHF.

CDR3: CAWSPGTLEAFF. The genes are TRBV30 and TRBJ1-1; there is no DNA to check the TCRdb D call of TRBD1. Looked up from germline, CDR1 is GTSNPN and CDR2 is SVGIG (reference sequence). CDR3 size: 12 residues.

The chain carries TRBV6-5 and TRBJ1-4; absent DNA, TCRdb's TRBD1 call cannot be checked. Germline V CDR1 and CDR2: MNHEY, SVGAGI. CDR3 length equals 16 residues. CDR3 in amino acids: CASSYSKTGLGEKLFF.

The chain recombines TRBV10-3 with TRBJ1-5; there is no DNA to check the TCRdb D call of TRBD1. The germline gives CDR1 ENHRY, CDR2 SYGVKD. CDR3 length: 16 amino acids. The CDR3 loop is CAISERQGVSDQPQHF.

In terms of frequency, this clonotype is medium-sized (0.01 to 0.1%). The rearrangement links TRBV12-3 or TRBV12-4 to TRBJ2-2; TCRdb's D call, TRBD1, is unchecked because there is no DNA. This CDR3 has 14 amino acids. The CDR3 spells CASSLDSGARELFF.

This clonotype ranks as medium-sized in terms of frequency. The gene calls are TRBV11-1 and TRBJ1-5. CDR3 size: 15 residues. The germline V gene has CDR1 SGHAT and CDR2 FQDESV (reference sequence). The CDR3 sequence: CASSPGPGEGQPQHF.

This clonotype is labeled medium-sized based on frequency. The chain has TRBV6-1 and TRBJ1-1; TCRdb indicates TRBD1, and absent DNA this call remains unverified. This CDR3 region has 12 residues. CDR1 is MNHNS, CDR2 SASEGT, per germline. Here the CDR3 reads CASSLPRGEAFF.

This clonotype is medium-sized (0.01 to 0.1%) by frequency. CDR3 in amino acids: CASSLWGGADYGYTF. The chain is built from TRBV6-2 or TRBV6-3 and TRBJ1-2; TCRdb's D gene call, TRBD1, goes unchecked for lack of DNA. The germline gives CDR1 MNHEY, CDR2 SVGEGT. The CDR3 runs 15 residues.

This chain connects TRBV24-1 to TRBJ1-2. This CDR3 spans 12 amino acids. CDR1 is KGHDR, CDR2 SFDVKD, per germline. The CDR3 protein is CATGAWGYGYTF.

The CDR3 is CSARDSTSGRHEQFF. The rearrangement uses TRBV20-1 and TRBJ2-1; TCRdb picks TRBD2, but there is no DNA to check that call. This CDR3 comprises 15 residues. CDR1 is DFQATT, CDR2 SNEGSKA, per germline (reference sequence).

This chain uses TRBV20-1 with TRBJ2-7; TCRdb names TRBD1, which stays unverified in the absence of DNA. The CDR3 length is 13 residues. Germline V lookup: CDR1 DFQATT, CDR2 SNEGSKA (reference sequence). The CDR3 loop is CSARLRDRYKQYF.

This clonotype is called medium-sized based on its frequency. The rearrangement links TRBV5-6 to TRBJ2-7; TCRdb indicates TRBD2, and absent DNA this call remains unverified. The CDR3 extends over 14 amino acids. Germline values: CDR1 SGHDT, CDR2 YYEEEE. The CDR3 sequence is CASRTVGQGYEQYF.